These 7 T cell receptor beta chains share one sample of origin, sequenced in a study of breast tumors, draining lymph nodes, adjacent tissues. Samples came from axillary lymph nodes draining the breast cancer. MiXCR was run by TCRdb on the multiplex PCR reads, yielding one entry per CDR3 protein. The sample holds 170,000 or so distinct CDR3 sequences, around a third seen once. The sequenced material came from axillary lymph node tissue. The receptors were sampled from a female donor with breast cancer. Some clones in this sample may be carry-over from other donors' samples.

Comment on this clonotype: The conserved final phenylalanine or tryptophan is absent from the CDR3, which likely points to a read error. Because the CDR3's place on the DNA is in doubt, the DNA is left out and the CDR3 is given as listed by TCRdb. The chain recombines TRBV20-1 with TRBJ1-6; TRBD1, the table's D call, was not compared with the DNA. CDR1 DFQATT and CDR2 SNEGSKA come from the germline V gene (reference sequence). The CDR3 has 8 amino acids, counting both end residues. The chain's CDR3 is CSAGTGHY.

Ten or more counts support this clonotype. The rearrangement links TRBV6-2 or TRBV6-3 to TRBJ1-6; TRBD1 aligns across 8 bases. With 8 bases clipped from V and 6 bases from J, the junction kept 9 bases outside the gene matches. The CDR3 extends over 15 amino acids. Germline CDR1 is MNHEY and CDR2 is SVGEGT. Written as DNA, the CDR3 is TGTGCCAGCCTGGGACAGGCGGTGGGTAATTCACCCCTCCACTTT. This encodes CASLGQAVGNSPLHF.

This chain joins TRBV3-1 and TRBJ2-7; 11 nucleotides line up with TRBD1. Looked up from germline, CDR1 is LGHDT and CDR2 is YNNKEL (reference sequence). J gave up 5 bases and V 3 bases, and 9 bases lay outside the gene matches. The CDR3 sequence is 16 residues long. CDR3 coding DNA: TGTGCCAGCAGCCACTTGGGGGACAGGGGGTCGAACGAGCAGTACTTC. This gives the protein CASSHLGDRGSNEQYF.

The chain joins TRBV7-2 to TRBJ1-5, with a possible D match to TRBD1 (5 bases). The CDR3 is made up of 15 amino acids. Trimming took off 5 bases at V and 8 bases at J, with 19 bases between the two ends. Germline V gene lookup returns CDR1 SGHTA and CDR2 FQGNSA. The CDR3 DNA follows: TGTGCCAGCAGCGTAAATGGGATGGGGGGAGAGCCCCAGCATTTT. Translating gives CASSVNGMGGEPQHF.

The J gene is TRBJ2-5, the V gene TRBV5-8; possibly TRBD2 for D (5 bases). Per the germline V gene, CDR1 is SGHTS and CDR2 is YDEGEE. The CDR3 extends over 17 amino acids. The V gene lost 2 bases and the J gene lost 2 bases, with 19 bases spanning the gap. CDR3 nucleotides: TGTGCCAGCAGCTTCGTCTGGACTGCCTCGCTTCAAGAGACCCAGTACTTC. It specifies CASSFVWTASLQETQYF.

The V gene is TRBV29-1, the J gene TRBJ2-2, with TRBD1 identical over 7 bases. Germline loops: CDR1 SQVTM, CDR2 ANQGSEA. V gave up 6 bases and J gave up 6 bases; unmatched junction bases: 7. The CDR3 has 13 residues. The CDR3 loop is CSVTRQGAGELFF. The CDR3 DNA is TGCAGCGTGACCCGACAGGGCGCCGGGGAGCTGTTTTTT.

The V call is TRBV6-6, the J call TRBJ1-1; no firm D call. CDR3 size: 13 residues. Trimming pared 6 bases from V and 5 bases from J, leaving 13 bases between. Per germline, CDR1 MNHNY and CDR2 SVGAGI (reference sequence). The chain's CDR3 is CASSGTWRTEAFF. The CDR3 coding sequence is TGTGCCAGCAGCGGAACCTGGCGGACTGAAGCTTTCTTT.